This T cell receptor beta chain derives from a study of blood T cell repertoires in COVID-19. Study as a whole: Whether acute or convalescent, the COVID-19 samples came from the United States, Italy and Spain. PBMCs, B-cell-depleted T cells, or T cells were the source of the cDNA or gDNA that made up the material.

Original handling: Reference gene primer amplification gave estimated nucleated cell counts. Only in-frame clones appear in the TCRdb table, and some are missing; sequencing was by immunoSEQ multiplex PCR. V and J calls and clone size are given by that table; D and trimming were obtained from the DNA. The repertoire holds about 54,000 clones, 90% seen once, with around 8.3% in the top ten. The J segment lost 0 bases and the V segment lost 5 bases, leaving 4 bases of the junction unmatched. The CDR3 covers 15 residues. Germline loops: CDR1 SGHAT, CDR2 FQNNGV. The receptor was isolated from a woman aged 40 to 55 with active COVID-19. Sequences were obtained from peripheral blood. V gene TRBV11-2 combines with J gene TRBJ1-3; TRBD1 matches at 7 bases. The CDR3 sequence: CASSPGTVSGNTIYF. CDR3 nucleotides: TGTGCCAGCAGCCCCGGGACAGTCTCTGGAAACACCATATATTTT.